This TCR beta chain was observed in a study of blood T cell repertoires in COVID-19. Profiled with immunoSEQ multiplex PCR; TCRdb holds only in-frame clones, not every one. The sample has 150,000 or so clones; about 86% are singletons. V lost 4 bases and J lost 9, with 13 bases in between. Germline assignment: CDR1 SGHAT and CDR2 FQNNGV. This CDR3 region has 14 residues. This receptor was taken from a man in his fifties or sixties with acute or convalescent COVID-19. V and J are TRBV11-2 and TRBJ1-6, with no clear D. The sequenced sample was peripheral blood. The CDR3 loop is CASSSTTRSSPLHF. The DNA for the CDR3 is TGTGCCAGCAGCTCAACTACTAGGAGTTCACCCCTCCACTTT.